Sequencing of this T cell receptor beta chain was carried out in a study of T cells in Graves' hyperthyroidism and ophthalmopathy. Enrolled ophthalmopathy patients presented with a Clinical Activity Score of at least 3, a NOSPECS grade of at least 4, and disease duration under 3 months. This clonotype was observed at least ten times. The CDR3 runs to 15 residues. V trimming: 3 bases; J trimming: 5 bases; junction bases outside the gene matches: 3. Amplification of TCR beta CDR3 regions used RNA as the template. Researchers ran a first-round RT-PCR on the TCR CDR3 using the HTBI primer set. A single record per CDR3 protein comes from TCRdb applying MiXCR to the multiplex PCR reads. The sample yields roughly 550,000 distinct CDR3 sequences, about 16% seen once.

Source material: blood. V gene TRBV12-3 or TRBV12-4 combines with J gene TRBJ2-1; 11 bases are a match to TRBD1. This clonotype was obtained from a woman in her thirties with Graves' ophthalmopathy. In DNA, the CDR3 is TGTGCCAGCAGTTTTGGGACAGGGGGGCACAATGAGCAGTTCTTC. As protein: CASSFGTGGHNEQFF.